This T cell receptor beta chain originates from a study of monozygotic twins with inflammatory bowel disease. Points from the study as a whole: The inverse Simpson measure of TCRbeta diversity was lower in IBD patients than in healthy co-twins. The data offered no way to tell different T cell subtypes apart.

The CDR3 length is 17 residues. Germline V CDR1 and CDR2: MNHEY, SVGEGT. For this clonotype: Antigen: not known.

The RNA usage for each TCR library was around 4,000 ng of total RNA. Each UMI harboured a 6-nucleotide sample barcode and was appended via template switching. TCRdb reprocessed the 5' RACE reads and stores each CDR3 protein as one record, lacking DNA. The sample table includes about 300,000 distinct CDR3 sequences. The sequence derives from a human donor with ulcerative colitis or Crohn's disease, or a healthy co-twin of an affected twin (not recorded which). The J gene is TRBJ2-5, the V gene TRBV6-2 or TRBV6-3; no DNA is available, so the TRBD2 call from TCRdb remains unchecked. Sequenced input: blood. CDR3 in amino acids: CASSLWDPYVSGRPQYF.